This T cell receptor beta chain was documented in a study of CD8+CD57+ T cells in acquired aplastic anemia. Across the study: Recorded DNA amounts for sorted CD4+ and CD8+ cells had an average of approximately 3 ug. Reads per healthy sample averaged around 10 million (CD4+) and some 11 million (CD8+).

Study observations and caveats: Researchers report that 25 to 30 CD8+ CDR3 sequences appeared in both patients and controls.

The germline gives CDR1 ENHRY, CDR2 SYGVKD. The CDR3 is made up of 15 amino acids. For this clonotype: Its antigen is currently unknown. At one end, the junction sequence differs from germline, possibly due to a read error.

Genomic DNA provided the template from which TCR beta VDJ and CDR3 profiles were obtained. TCRdb used MiXCR to reprocess the reads, holding one entry per CDR3 protein. This table holds around 200,000 distinct CDR3 sequences, roughly half found once. V is TRBV10-3 and J is TRBJ2-5; 9 bases agree with TRBD1. Input material: sorted CD4+, CD8+, or CD8+CD57+ T cells (not recorded which) from PBMCs. This clonotype was sampled from a human donor in good health, serving as a control. CDR3 DNA sequence: TGTGCCATCAGCCCCGACAGGGGGGGCTCTGGGACCCGGAACTTC. Its translation is CAISPDRGGSGTRNF.